Sequencing of this TCR beta chain was carried out in a study of identical twins. Study-wide results and limits: Twins shared beta out-of-frame sequences in excess, but this excess was weaker. Potential partial confounding of zero-insertion analyses by invariant MAIT and iNKT cells was noted.

TCRdb ran MiXCR on the 5' RACE reads and lists one entry per CDR3 protein. This table holds fewer than 250,000 distinct CDR3 sequences, approximately 7.8% found once. This clonotype turned up a few times. Its target is unknown. Donors were all healthy Caucasians. In addition, the sample was reused for a study of yellow fever vaccine responses in identical twins. From that second work: Reportedly, the response of twins' T cells to the vaccine seemed partly convergent, partly personalized.

The sequence was collected from a woman aged 18 to 35 in good health. Sequenced input: CD8+ T cells sorted from blood.

This chain's CDR3 is CASTGGYEQYV. The CDR3 coding sequence is TGTGCCAGCACCGGTGGCTACGAGCAGTACGTC. The chain joins TRBV11-2 to TRBJ2-7; no reliable D call. The ends were cut back, 7 bases at V and 3 bases at J, with 7 bases in the middle. Germline CDR1 reads SGHAT; CDR2 reads FQNNGV. This CDR3 is 11 amino acids long.